A selection of T cell receptor beta chains follows, all from one sample in a study of human T cells and chemical hapten exposure. Each CDR3 protein gets one entry after TCRdb re-called the RACE reads with MiXCR. The sample yields some 51,000 distinct CDR3 sequences, approximately 9.8% seen once. The source was whole blood, collected in connection with sensitization to the hapten diphenylcyclopropenone (DPC). The origin of the receptors is a woman aged 40 to 50 with alopecia areata. Some clones in this sample may be carry-over from other donors' samples. The CDR3 runs from the conserved cysteine through the conserved F or W. Each record gives: D gene, J gene, V gene, clone size, CDR3 DNA, CDR3 protein. D genes are given only for firm matches. A clone size is listed for some rows: how often the clone was seen (once, few, many), or a class if it is expanded.

d_gene: -
j_gene: TRBJ1-2
v_gene: TRBV3-1
abundance: many
CDR3nt: TGTGCCAGCAGCCAGACCCACGGACCGGACTATGGCTACACCTTC
CDR3aa: CASSQTHGPDYGYTF

d_gene: -
j_gene: TRBJ1-5
v_gene: TRBV19
abundance: many
CDR3nt: TGTGCCAGTAGTATTGGCATTAGCAATCAGCCCCAGCATTTT
CDR3aa: CASSIGISNQPQHF

d_gene: TRBD2
j_gene: TRBJ2-1
v_gene: TRBV6-6
abundance: -
CDR3nt: TGTGCCAGCAGCTCAATCAGGGCGGGGGACAATGAGCAGTTCTTC
CDR3aa: CASSSIRAGDNEQFF

d_gene: -
j_gene: TRBJ2-2
v_gene: TRBV7-9
abundance: many
CDR3nt: TGTGCCAGCAGCCTCGACAGGCTTCGGGAGCTGTTTTTT
CDR3aa: CASSLDRLRELFF

d_gene: -
j_gene: TRBJ2-5
v_gene: TRBV20-1
abundance: many
CDR3nt: TGCAGTGCTAGACAGCTAGCCTTGGAGACCCAGTACTTC
CDR3aa: CSARQLALETQYF

d_gene: -
j_gene: TRBJ1-5
v_gene: TRBV10-3
abundance: -
CDR3nt: TGTGCCAGCAACGGGGGGACCTTTAGCAATCAGCCCCAGCATTTT
CDR3aa: CASNGGTFSNQPQHF

d_gene: -
j_gene: TRBJ1-5
v_gene: TRBV15
abundance: many
CDR3nt: TGTGCCACCAGCAGACGCGGTGGGGGCAATCAGCCCCAGCATTTT
CDR3aa: CATSRRGGGNQPQHF

d_gene: TRBD1
j_gene: TRBJ2-7
v_gene: TRBV28
abundance: -
CDR3nt: TGTGCCAGCACGGGACAGGGAGGGATCGGAGAGCAGTACTTC
CDR3aa: CASTGQGGIGEQYF

d_gene: TRBD1
j_gene: TRBJ1-5
v_gene: TRBV12-3/TRBV12-4
abundance: many
CDR3nt: TGTGCCAGCAGACGACAGGGGGTGAGACAGCCCCAGCATTTT
CDR3aa: CASRRQGVRQPQHF

d_gene: -
j_gene: TRBJ1-1
v_gene: TRBV18
abundance: many
CDR3nt: TGTGCCAGCTCACCGGACAGCGGATACACTGAAGCTTTCTTT
CDR3aa: CASSPDSGYTEAFF

d_gene: TRBD1
j_gene: TRBJ1-1
v_gene: TRBV5-1
abundance: many
CDR3nt: TGCGCCAGCGGAGGACAGGGCGGGACTGAAGCTTTCTTT
CDR3aa: CASGGQGGTEAFF

d_gene: -
j_gene: TRBJ2-3
v_gene: TRBV7-7
abundance: few
CDR3nt: TGTGCCAGCAGCTTATACGCGGCAGATACGCAGTATTTT
CDR3aa: CASSLYAADTQYF

d_gene: TRBD1
j_gene: TRBJ1-2
v_gene: TRBV5-1
abundance: many
CDR3nt: TGCGCCAGCAGCTCTGGACAGGGGGCTAACTATGGCTACACCTTC
CDR3aa: CASSSGQGANYGYTF

d_gene: -
j_gene: TRBJ1-1
v_gene: TRBV29-1
abundance: many
CDR3nt: TGCAGCGGGGACACTGAAGCTTTCTTT
CDR3aa: CSGDTEAFF

d_gene: -
j_gene: TRBJ1-6
v_gene: TRBV3-1
abundance: many
CDR3nt: TGTGCCAGCAGCCAGGGAGGGGGAAGGGATTCACCCCTCCACTTT
CDR3aa: CASSQGGGRDSPLHF

d_gene: TRBD1
j_gene: TRBJ2-3
v_gene: TRBV2
abundance: many
CDR3nt: TGTGCCAGCAGTGCCGACAGGGAAGTAGATACGCAGTATTTT
CDR3aa: CASSADREVDTQYF

d_gene: TRBD2
j_gene: TRBJ2-1
v_gene: TRBV4-1
abundance: many
CDR3nt: TGCGCCAGCAGTGCCCTGGGACTAGCGGGGGGCCTTTCCTACAATGAGCAGTTCTTC
CDR3aa: CASSALGLAGGLSYNEQFF

d_gene: -
j_gene: TRBJ2-7
v_gene: TRBV4-1
abundance: many
CDR3nt: TGCGCCAGCAGCCAACGGTTATCCTACGAGCAGTACTTC
CDR3aa: CASSQRLSYEQYF

d_gene: TRBD1
j_gene: TRBJ1-1
v_gene: TRBV6-5
abundance: many
CDR3nt: TGTGCCAGCAGTGGGACAGGGGAAACTGAAGCTTTCTTT
CDR3aa: CASSGTGETEAFF

d_gene: -
j_gene: TRBJ2-1
v_gene: TRBV11-2
abundance: many
CDR3nt: TGTGCCAGCAGCCGTCCCAGGGATGGCAATGAGCAGTTCTTC
CDR3aa: CASSRPRDGNEQFF

d_gene: -
j_gene: TRBJ2-3
v_gene: TRBV2
abundance: few
CDR3nt: TGTGCCAGCAGCCCCCCGGGACAAAACACAGATACGCAGTATTTT
CDR3aa: CASSPPGQNTDTQYF

d_gene: TRBD2
j_gene: TRBJ2-1
v_gene: TRBV18
abundance: many
CDR3nt: TGTGCCAGCTCAGCAACTAGCGGGGGTGGTGGAGAGCAGTTCTTC
CDR3aa: CASSATSGGGGEQFF

d_gene: -
j_gene: TRBJ1-5
v_gene: TRBV12-3/TRBV12-4
abundance: few
CDR3nt: TGTGCCAGCAGTTACAGAGAACTTCAGCCCCAGCATTTT
CDR3aa: CASSYRELQPQHF